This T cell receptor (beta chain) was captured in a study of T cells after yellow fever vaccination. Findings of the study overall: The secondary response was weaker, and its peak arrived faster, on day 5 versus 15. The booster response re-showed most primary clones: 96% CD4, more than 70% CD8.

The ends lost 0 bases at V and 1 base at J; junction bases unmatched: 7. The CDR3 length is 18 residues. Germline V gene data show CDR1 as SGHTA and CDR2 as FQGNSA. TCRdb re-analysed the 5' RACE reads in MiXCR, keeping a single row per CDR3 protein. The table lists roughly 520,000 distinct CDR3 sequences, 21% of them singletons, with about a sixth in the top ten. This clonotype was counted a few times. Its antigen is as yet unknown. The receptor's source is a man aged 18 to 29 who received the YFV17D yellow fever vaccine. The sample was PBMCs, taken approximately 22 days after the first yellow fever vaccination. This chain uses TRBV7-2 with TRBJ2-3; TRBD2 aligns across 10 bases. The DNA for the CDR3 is TGTGCCAGCAGCTTAGCGATGAGTCTAGCGGGGGGCACAGATACGCAGTATTTT. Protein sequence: CASSLAMSLAGGTDTQYF.